This T cell receptor beta chain was identified in a study of human T cells and chemical hapten exposure. On the study more broadly: It was small differences in pooled library volume that mainly caused per-sample TCR yields to vary.

The CDR3 totals 13 residues. Trimming removed 1 base from V and 5 bases from J, with 9 bases in between. Germline V CDR1 and CDR2: SGHVS, FQNEAQ. Single cDNA molecules in the library carried unique molecular identifiers attached during preparation. TCRdb itself ran the 5' RACE reads through MiXCR, one entry per CDR3 protein. Counted here are 80,000 or so distinct CDR3 sequences, approximately 15% occurring once; the ten biggest clones make up approximately 7%. The starting material, unfractionated whole blood, was used for total RNA extraction. This clonotype appeared a few times. The TCR originated in a female donor in good health. The chain couples TRBV7-8 to TRBJ2-7; the D is unclear. The CDR3 sequence is CASSLGIGNEQYF. CDR3 nucleotide sequence: TGTGCCAGCAGCTTAGGTATTGGCAACGAGCAGTACTTC.